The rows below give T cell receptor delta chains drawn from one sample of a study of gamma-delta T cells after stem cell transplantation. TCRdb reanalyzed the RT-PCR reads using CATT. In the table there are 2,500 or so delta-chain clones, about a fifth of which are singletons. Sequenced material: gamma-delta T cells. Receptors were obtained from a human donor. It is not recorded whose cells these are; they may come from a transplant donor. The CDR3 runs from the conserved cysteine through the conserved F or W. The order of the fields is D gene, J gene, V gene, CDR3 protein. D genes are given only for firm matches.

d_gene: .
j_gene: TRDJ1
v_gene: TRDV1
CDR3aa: CALGEHRTGPWTDKLIF

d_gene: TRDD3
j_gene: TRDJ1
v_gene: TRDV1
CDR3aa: CALGGGWGILPHTDKLIF

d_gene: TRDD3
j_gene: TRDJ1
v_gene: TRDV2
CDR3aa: CACDTLAGGSTYTDKLIF

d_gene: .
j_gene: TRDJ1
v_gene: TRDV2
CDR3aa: CACDTRYAGPFSTDKLIF

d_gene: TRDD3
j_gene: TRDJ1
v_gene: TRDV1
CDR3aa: CALGNPLPVSSYMFLVGDTRRGYTDKLIF

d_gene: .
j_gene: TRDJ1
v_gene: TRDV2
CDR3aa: CACDTAEHKYTDKLIF

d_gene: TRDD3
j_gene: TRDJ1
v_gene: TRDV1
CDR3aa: CALGELSFGPALIYSYGGGNTDKLIF

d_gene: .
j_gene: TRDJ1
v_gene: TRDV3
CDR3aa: CASSRMGGTDKLIF

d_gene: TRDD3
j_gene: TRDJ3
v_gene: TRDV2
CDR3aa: CACDTQNNWGPRQHSSWDTRQMFF

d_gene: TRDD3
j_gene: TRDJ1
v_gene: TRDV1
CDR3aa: CALGDLKFLVGDTRTDKLIF

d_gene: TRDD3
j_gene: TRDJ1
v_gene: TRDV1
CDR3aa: CALGELQYATPVLGDTNTDKLIF

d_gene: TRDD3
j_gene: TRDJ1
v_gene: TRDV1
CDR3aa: CALGELGIGVTQRYWGILSETDKLIF

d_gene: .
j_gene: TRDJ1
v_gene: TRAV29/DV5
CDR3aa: CAAAGPGPRGKLIF

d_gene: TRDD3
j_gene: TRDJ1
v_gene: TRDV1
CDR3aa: CALGVRRTFLPLLLGDTVDKLIF

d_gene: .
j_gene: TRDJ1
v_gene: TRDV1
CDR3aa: CALLSSWVLSTDKLIF

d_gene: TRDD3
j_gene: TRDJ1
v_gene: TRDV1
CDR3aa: CALGAPSPPWGMYTDKLTF

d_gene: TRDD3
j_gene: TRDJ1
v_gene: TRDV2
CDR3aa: CACDTLLGDTDKLIF

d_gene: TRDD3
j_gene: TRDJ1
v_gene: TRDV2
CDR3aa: CACDTVTGGSYTDKLIF

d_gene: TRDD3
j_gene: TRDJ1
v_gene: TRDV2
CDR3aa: CACDTLVLGDTTDKLIF

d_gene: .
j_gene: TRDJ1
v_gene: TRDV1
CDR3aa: CALGDQPFLRWGISDKLIF

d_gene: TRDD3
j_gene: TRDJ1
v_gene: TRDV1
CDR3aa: CALGGPLYLRGPLGDYPPYTDKLIF

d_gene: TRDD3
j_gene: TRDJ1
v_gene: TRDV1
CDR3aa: CALGDPLYRAWGIRGATDKLIF

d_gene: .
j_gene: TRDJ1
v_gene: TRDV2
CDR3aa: CACSLLGVPVSDKLIF

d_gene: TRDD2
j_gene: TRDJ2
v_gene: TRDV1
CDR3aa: CALGAPAFLLLLGPNLTAQLFF

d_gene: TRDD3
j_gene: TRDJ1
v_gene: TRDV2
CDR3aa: CACDVLGANGTDKLIF

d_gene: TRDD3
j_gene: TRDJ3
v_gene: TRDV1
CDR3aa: CALGELYPTVFDWGIRSMSSWDTRQMFF

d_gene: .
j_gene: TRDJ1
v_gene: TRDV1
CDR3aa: CALGEPRLPTYWGITFTDKLIF

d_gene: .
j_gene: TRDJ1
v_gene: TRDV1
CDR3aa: CALGVPFLLWGIRTDKLIF

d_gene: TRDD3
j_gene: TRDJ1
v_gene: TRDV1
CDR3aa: CALGEPELGARGTDKLIF

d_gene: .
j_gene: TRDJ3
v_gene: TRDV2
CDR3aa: CACDKTLRALSWDTRQMFF